This TCR beta chain is drawn from a study of beta chain features in type 1 diabetes. The overall study: The examined sorted cells totaled under 120 million across samples. General observations from the study: Any PCR bias toward short templates would affect both groups alike. More deletions and fewer insertions at VDJ junctions were seen in type 1 diabetes patients. Shortening of TCRB CDR3s, moderate but significant, appeared in all four CD4+ subsets of Type 1 diabetes patients.

Germline values: CDR1 LGHNA, CDR2 YNFKEQ. The CDR3 covers 16 residues. Trimming took off 0 bases at V and 4 bases at J, with 15 bases between the two ends. A few counts support this clone. The antigen is undetermined. Based on CD45RO/CCR7/CD25/CD127/CD95/CD27, CD4+ regulatory, stem cell-like memory, naive and central memory cells were sorted. Reverse transcription of all isolated RNA meant that expressed TCRB transcripts were sequenced. Clones were read by immunoSEQ multiplex PCR, and TCRdb kept only the in-frame ones, dropping some. The sample lists around 250,000 clones; about 15% were seen once. Sequencing was carried out using naive CD4+ T cells from blood. This chain uses TRBV4-2 with TRBJ1-2, with D perhaps TRBD1 (6 bases). This TCR came from a man younger than 45 with type 1 diabetes. CDR3 amino acids: CASSQELDRQVYGYTF. The CDR3 DNA follows: TGTGCCAGCAGCCAAGAACTAGACAGGCAGGTCTATGGCTACACCTTC.